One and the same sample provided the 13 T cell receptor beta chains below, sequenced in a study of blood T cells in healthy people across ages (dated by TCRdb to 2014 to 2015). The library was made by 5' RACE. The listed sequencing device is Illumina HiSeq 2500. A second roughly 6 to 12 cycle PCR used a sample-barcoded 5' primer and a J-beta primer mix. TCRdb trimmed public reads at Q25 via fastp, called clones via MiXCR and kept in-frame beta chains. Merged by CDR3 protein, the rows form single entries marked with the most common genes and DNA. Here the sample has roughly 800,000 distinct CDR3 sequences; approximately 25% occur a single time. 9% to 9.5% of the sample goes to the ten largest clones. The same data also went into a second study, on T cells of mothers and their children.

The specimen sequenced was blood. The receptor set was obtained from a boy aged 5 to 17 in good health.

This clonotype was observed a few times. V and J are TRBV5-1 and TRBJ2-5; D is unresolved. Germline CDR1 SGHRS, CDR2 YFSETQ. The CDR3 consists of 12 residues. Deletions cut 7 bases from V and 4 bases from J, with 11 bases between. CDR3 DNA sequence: TGCGCCAGCCGTGGAGACGGAGAGACCCAGTACTTC. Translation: CASRGDGETQYF.

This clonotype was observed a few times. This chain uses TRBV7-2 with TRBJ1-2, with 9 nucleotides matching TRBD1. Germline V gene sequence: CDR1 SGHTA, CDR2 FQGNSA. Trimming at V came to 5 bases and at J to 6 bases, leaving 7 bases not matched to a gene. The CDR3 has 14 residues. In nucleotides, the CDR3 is TGTGCCAGCAGCATGGGACAGGGTGGGGATGGCTACACCTTC. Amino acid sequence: CASSMGQGGDGYTF. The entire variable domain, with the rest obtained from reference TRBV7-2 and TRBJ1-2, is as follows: GAGVSQSPSNKVTEKGKDVELRCDPISGHTALYWYRQSLGQGLEFLIYFQGNSAPDKSGLPSDRFSAERTGGSVSTLTIQRTQQEDSAVYLCASSMGQGGDGYTFGSGTRLTVV.

The CDR3 DNA reads TGTGCCAGCAGCTCACTAGCGGGAGGGAGCGAGCAGTACTTC. Residues: CASSSLAGGSEQYF. The rearrangement links TRBV7-9 to TRBJ2-7, with 13 bases lining up with TRBD2. The CDR3 runs to 14 residues. V gave up 4 bases and J gave up 6 bases; unmatched junction bases: 3. Germline values: CDR1 SEHNR, CDR2 FQNEAQ (reference sequence).

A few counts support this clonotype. The CDR3 protein is CASTFEGSSYEQYF. CDR3 DNA: TGTGCCAGCACCTTCGAAGGGTCCTCCTACGAGCAGTACTTC. V gene TRBV6-2 or TRBV6-3 combines with J gene TRBJ2-7; D not certain. Trimming removed 7 bases from V and 0 bases from J, with 13 bases in between. This CDR3 spans 14 amino acids. The germline V gene encodes CDR1 MNHEY and CDR2 SVGEGT.

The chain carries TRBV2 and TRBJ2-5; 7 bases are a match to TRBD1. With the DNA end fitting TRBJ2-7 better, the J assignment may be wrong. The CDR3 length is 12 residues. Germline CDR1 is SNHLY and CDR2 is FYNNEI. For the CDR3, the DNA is TGTGCCAGCTCCGACAGGGTCCACGAGCAGTACTTC. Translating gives CASSDRVHEQYF.

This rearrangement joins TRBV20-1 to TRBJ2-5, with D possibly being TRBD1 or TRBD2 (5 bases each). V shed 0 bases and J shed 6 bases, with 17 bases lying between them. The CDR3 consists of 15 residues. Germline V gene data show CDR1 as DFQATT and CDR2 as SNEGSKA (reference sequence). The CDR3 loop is CSARDPYSSGQTQYF. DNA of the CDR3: TGCAGTGCTAGAGATCCGTACAGCTCGGGGCAGACCCAGTACTTC.

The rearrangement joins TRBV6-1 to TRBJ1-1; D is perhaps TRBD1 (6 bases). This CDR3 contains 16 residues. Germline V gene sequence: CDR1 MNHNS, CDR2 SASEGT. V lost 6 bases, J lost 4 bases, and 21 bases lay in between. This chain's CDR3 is CASRRNWSGGGTEAFF. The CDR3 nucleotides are TGTGCCAGCAGGAGGAATTGGTCCGGGGGCGGCACTGAAGCTTTCTTT.

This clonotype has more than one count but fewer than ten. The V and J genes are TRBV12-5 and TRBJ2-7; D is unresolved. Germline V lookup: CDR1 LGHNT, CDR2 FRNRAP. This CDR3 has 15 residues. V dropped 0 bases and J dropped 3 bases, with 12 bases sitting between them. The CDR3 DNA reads TGTGCTAGTGGTTTGGTACCTGGATTACTCTACGAGCAGTACTTC. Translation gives CASGLVPGLLYEQYF.

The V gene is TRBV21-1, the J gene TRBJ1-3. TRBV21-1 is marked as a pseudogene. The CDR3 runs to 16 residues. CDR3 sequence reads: CASSPCHRYSGNTIYF. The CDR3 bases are TGTGCCAGCAGTCCGTGCCACCGATACTCTGGAAACACCATATATTTT.

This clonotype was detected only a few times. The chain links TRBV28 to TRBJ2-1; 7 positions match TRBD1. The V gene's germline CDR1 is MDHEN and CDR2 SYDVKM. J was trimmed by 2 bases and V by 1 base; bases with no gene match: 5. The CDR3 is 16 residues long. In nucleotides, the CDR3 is TGTGCCAGCAGTTTATTTGTTGGGACAGCCTACAATGAGCAGTTCTTC. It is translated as CASSLFVGTAYNEQFF.

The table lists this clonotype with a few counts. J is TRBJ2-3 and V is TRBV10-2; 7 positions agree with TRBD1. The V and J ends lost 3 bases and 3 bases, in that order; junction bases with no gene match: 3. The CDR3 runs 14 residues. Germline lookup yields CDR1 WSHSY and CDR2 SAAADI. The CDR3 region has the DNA TGCGCCAGCAGTGATCACAGGGGAACAGATACGCAGTATTTT. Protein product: CASSDHRGTDTQYF.

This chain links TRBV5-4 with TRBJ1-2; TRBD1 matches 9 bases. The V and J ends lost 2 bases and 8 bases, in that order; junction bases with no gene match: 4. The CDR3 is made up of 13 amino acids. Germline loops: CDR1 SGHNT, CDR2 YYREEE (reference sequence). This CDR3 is CASSFDRGRGYTF. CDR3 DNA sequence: TGTGCCAGCAGCTTTGACAGGGGGAGAGGCTACACCTTC.

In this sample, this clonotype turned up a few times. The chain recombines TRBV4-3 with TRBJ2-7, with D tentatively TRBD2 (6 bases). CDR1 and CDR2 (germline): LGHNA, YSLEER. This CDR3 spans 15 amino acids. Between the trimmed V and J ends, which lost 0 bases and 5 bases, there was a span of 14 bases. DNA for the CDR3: TGCGCCAGCAGCCAAGATTGGGGGACTGGGGACGAGCAGTACTTC. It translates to CASSQDWGTGDEQYF.